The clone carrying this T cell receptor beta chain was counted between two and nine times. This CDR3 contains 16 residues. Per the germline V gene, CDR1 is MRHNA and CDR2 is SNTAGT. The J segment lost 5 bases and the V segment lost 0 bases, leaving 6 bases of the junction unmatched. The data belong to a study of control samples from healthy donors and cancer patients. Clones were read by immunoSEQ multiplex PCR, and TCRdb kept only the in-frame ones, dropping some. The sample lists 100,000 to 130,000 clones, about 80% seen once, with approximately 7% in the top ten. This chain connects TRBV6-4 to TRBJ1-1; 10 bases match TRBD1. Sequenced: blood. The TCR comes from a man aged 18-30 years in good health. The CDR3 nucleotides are TGTGCCAGCAGTGACTCCCGGACAGGGGGAAAGACTGAAGCTTTCTTT. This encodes CASSDSRTGGKTEAFF.